Below, 31 T cell receptor beta chains from the same sample are listed, as sequenced in a study of T-cell memory formation after mild COVID-19. TCRdb reprocessed the 5' RACE reads via MiXCR and lists one record per CDR3 protein. This table has 180,000 or so distinct CDR3 sequences, around 10% appearing once. The specimen sequenced was PBMCs or a T cell subset sorted from them (not recorded which). Receptor source: a man between 18 and 29 years old who had mild COVID-19 (a few samples of this study predate the infection). Cell type and time point are not known.

This clonotype has a count of ten or more. This chain connects TRBV7-2 to TRBJ2-1; possibly TRBD1 for D (5 bases). Germline assignment: CDR1 SGHTA and CDR2 FQGNSA. The CDR3 sequence is 18 residues long. V shed 2 bases and J shed 7 bases, with 24 bases lying between them. CDR3 in DNA: TGTGCCAGCAGCTTAAATATGGCAGGGCAAGGGCAATTTAATGAGCAGTTCTTC. Its translation: CASSLNMAGQGQFNEQFF.

This clonotype was recorded only once. One base away lies a much larger clone, so this may be a sequencing read error. The V and J genes are TRBV12-3 or TRBV12-4 and TRBJ1-5; no reliable D call. CDR3 length: 13 residues. The V end lost 6 bases, the J end lost 5 bases, and 11 bases lay between the germline ends. CDR3 residues: CASRLRSDQPQHF. The CDR3 DNA reads as TGTGCCAGCAGATTAAGATCCGATCAGCCCCAGCATTTT.

This chain links TRBV7-9 with TRBJ2-7; D gene ambiguous. Trimming took 1 base from V and 4 from J, leaving 17 bases between them. The CDR3 has 16 amino acids. Germline V lookup: CDR1 SEHNR, CDR2 FQNEAQ (reference sequence). In DNA form, the CDR3 reads TGTGCCAGCAGCTTAGGGCAGGCGCCTAACCGATACGAGCAGTACGTC. Translating it yields CASSLGQAPNRYEQYV.

This clonotype was seen ten or more times. The genes are TRBV20-1 and TRBJ1-1; D possibly corresponds to TRBD1 (5 bases). This CDR3 has 16 amino acids. Germline lookup yields CDR1 DFQATT and CDR2 SNEGSKA (reference sequence). V lost 2 bases, J lost 8 bases, and 24 bases lay in between. The CDR3 sequence: CSARPANGDTGTEAFF. The CDR3 DNA follows: TGCAGTGCTAGACCCGCCAATGGGGATACCGGGACCGAAGCTTTCTTT.

The gene calls are TRBV7-3 and TRBJ2-2; 7 bases are shared with TRBD1. This CDR3 is 15 amino acids long. Germline V lookup: CDR1 SGHTA, CDR2 FQGTGA. Unmatched junction bases numbered 7, after V lost 3 bases and J lost 6 bases. The CDR3 here is CASSFAGQGAGELFF. CDR3 sequence (DNA): TGTGCCAGCAGCTTTGCTGGGCAGGGGGCCGGGGAGCTGTTTTTT.

CDR3 coding DNA: TGTGCCAGCCGGGACAGCGCCCTCATTATGAACACTGAAGCTTTCTTT. As protein: CASRDSALIMNTEAFF. The chain joins TRBV12-3 or TRBV12-4 to TRBJ1-1; 7 bases match TRBD1. Unmatched junction bases numbered 12, after V lost 8 bases and J lost 0 bases. This CDR3 is 16 amino acids long.

V and J are TRBV5-6 and TRBJ2-7; D unclear. Germline values: CDR1 SGHDT, CDR2 YYEEEE. This CDR3 spans 11 amino acids. Trimming removed 1 base from V and 6 bases from J, with 5 bases in between. The DNA for the CDR3 is TGTGCCAGCAGCTTGAGAGCCGAGCAGTACTTC. Its protein is CASSLRAEQYF.

The rearrangement joins TRBV4-3 to TRBJ1-5; D may be TRBD1 (5 bases). This CDR3 comprises 15 residues. V was shortened by 0 bases and J by 10 bases, with 16 bases between the two germline ends. CDR1 is LGHNA and CDR2 is YSLEER in the germline V gene. As DNA, the CDR3 is TGCGCCAGCAGCCAAGAGCCCGGGGCTACTCAACCCCAGCATTTT. It yields the protein CASSQEPGATQPQHF.

V is TRBV27 and J is TRBJ2-2; D might be TRBD1 or TRBD2, each matching 5 bases. Between the trimmed V and J ends, which lost 2 bases and 7 bases, there was a span of 8 bases. CDR3 length equals 13 residues. CDR1 is MNHEY, CDR2 SMNVEV, per germline (reference sequence). The CDR3 nucleotides read TGTGCCAGCAGTTTAACGGGGCGCGGGGAGCTGTTTTTT. This encodes CASSLTGRGELFF.

The rearrangement links TRBV5-1 to TRBJ2-7, with D maybe TRBD1 (6 bases). V lost 7 bases and J lost 2, with 16 bases in between. Germline V gene lookup returns CDR1 SGHRS and CDR2 YFSETQ. This CDR3 is 14 amino acids long. DNA of the CDR3: TGCGCCAGCGCCGGCCGATGGGGGCCCTACGAGCAGTACTTC. It specifies CASAGRWGPYEQYF.

The chain has TRBV5-1 and TRBJ1-1; no clear D gene. V was trimmed by 2 bases and J by 4 bases, leaving 12 bases between them. This CDR3 is 14 amino acids long. Germline V lookup: CDR1 SGHRS, CDR2 YFSETQ. CDR3 in DNA: TGCGCCAGCAGCTTCGGGGTAGTAAGCACTGAAGCTTTCTTT. Translated, it gives CASSFGVVSTEAFF.

V is TRBV18 and J is TRBJ1-5, with D perhaps matching TRBD1 (6 bases). The V end lost 4 bases, the J end lost 3 bases, and 10 bases lay between the germline ends. Germline CDR1 KGHSH, CDR2 LQKENI. This CDR3 has 14 amino acids. Written as DNA, the CDR3 is TGTGCCAGCTCACTCCGGGACAACAATCAGCCCCAGCATTTT. As protein: CASSLRDNNQPQHF.

This clonotype has ten or more counts. The chain carries TRBV7-2 and TRBJ1-5; D may be TRBD1 (5 bases). CDR3 length: 13 residues. V was shortened by 4 bases and J by 4 bases, with 8 bases between the two germline ends. The germline V gene encodes CDR1 SGHTA and CDR2 FQGNSA. CDR3 coding DNA: TGTGCCAGCAGCTGGGACGGGAATCAGCCCCAGCATTTT. Translating it yields CASSWDGNQPQHF.

The chain has TRBV2 and TRBJ1-1; tentatively, D is TRBD1 (5 bases). The CDR3 is 11 residues long. Per germline, CDR1 SNHLY and CDR2 FYNNEI. With 11 bases removed from V and 3 bases from J, the gap between germline ends came to 10 bases. The CDR3 loop reads CAGGRHTEAFF. The CDR3 region has the DNA TGTGCCGGGGGAAGGCACACTGAAGCTTTCTTT. The variable domain in full, with the rest retrieved from reference TRBV2 and TRBJ1-1, is EPEVTQTPSHQVTQMGQEVILRCVPISNHLYFYWYRQILGQKVEFLVSFYNNEISEKSEIFDDQFSVERPDGSNFTLKIRSTKLEDSAMYFCAGGRHTEAFFGQGTRLTVV.

This chain uses TRBV7-2 with TRBJ2-2, with 8 bases that match TRBD1. This CDR3 region has 13 residues. V was clipped by 5 bases and J by 6 bases; unmatched bases: 2. Germline V gene data show CDR1 as SGHTA and CDR2 as FQGNSA. The CDR3: CASSVDRAGELFF. DNA of the CDR3: TGTGCCAGCAGCGTGGACAGGGCCGGGGAGCTGTTTTTT.

V gene TRBV6-5 combines with J gene TRBJ1-5; D perhaps matches TRBD1 (5 bases). CDR3 length: 14 residues. Between the trimmed V and J ends, which lost 0 bases and 2 bases, there was a span of 5 bases. Germline V gene sequence: CDR1 MNHEY, CDR2 SVGAGI. CDR3 amino acids: CASSYSTGNQPQHF. CDR3 bases: TGTGCCAGCAGTTACTCGACAGGCAATCAGCCCCAGCATTTT.

This clonotype was recorded at least ten times. The chain uses TRBV7-2 and TRBJ1-2, with D hard to call. From germline, CDR1 is SGHTA and CDR2 FQGNSA. The V end lost 5 bases, the J end lost 2 bases, and 9 bases lay between the germline ends. This CDR3 spans 13 amino acids. CDR3 coding DNA: TGTGCCAGCAGCCGGGAGTACAACTATGGCTACACCTTC. This gives the protein CASSREYNYGYTF. The full variable domain, rest sourced from reference TRBV7-2 and TRBJ1-2, is GAGVSQSPSNKVTEKGKDVELRCDPISGHTALYWYRQSLGQGLEFLIYFQGNSAPDKSGLPSDRFSAERTGGSVSTLTIQRTQQEDSAVYLCASSREYNYGYTFGSGTRLTVV.

Only a few counts were recorded for this clonotype. The rearrangement links TRBV7-8 to TRBJ2-2; D remains ambiguous. Trimming removed 1 base at V and 6 bases at J, with 9 bases between. Germline V CDR1 and CDR2: SGHVS, FQNEAQ. The CDR3 length is 14 residues. CDR3 in amino acids: CASSLVRRAGELFF. In nucleotides, the CDR3 is TGTGCCAGCAGCTTAGTTCGCCGGGCCGGGGAGCTGTTTTTT.

This clonotype was counted between two and nine times. The rearrangement joins TRBV18 to TRBJ1-2; D possibly corresponds to TRBD1 (5 bases). Trimming cost V 2 bases and J 5 bases, with 30 bases left between them. The length of the CDR3 is 20 residues. The germline CDR1 and CDR2 sequences are KGHSH and LQKENI. The CDR3 DNA sequence: TGTGCCAGCTCACCAAGACTTACAGAGGGGAGGATTTTAATTGAGTATGGCTACACCTTC. This encodes CASSPRLTEGRILIEYGYTF.

This clonotype was counted between two and nine times. The V gene is TRBV4-3, the J gene TRBJ2-4, with 8 bases that match TRBD1. V was pared by 2 bases and J by 7 bases, with 7 bases of the junction left unmatched. CDR3 size: 15 residues. CDR1 is LGHNA, CDR2 YSLEER, per germline. In DNA form, the CDR3 reads TGCGCCAGCAGCCAACGCCAGGGGGCCGGGAACATTCAGTACTTC. It codes for CASSQRQGAGNIQYF.

The V and J genes are TRBV28 and TRBJ2-2; no firm D call. The CDR3 has 13 amino acids. V lost 4 bases and J lost 4, with 7 bases in between. Germline V gene sequence: CDR1 MDHEN, CDR2 SYDVKM. CDR3 sequence (DNA): TGTGCCAGCAGTTCACACTTCACCGGGGAGCTGTTTTTT. Residues: CASSSHFTGELFF.

This clonotype was seen only a few times. The DNA of the CDR3 is TGCAGTGCTCGGAACAGGGGGTTTGGCGAAAAACTGTTTTTT. This sequence encodes CSARNRGFGEKLFF. V usage is TRBV20-1 and J usage is TRBJ1-4, with TRBD1 matching 8 bases. J lost 8 bases, V lost 5 bases, and 10 bases had no gene match. The length of the CDR3 is 14 residues. From germline, CDR1 is DFQATT and CDR2 SNEGSKA (reference sequence).

This sequence joins TRBV7-9 and TRBJ1-1, with a tentative D call TRBD1 (6 bases). V was shortened by 5 bases and J by 4 bases, with 11 bases between the two germline ends. The length of the CDR3 is 13 residues. Germline-derived CDR1 and CDR2 are SEHNR and FQNEAQ (reference sequence). DNA of the CDR3: TGTGCCAGCAGCGTAGACAGGAGCACTGAAGCTTTCTTT. Protein: CASSVDRSTEAFF.

This clonotype was found a few times. This chain connects TRBV28 to TRBJ1-3, with no clear D. In germline, CDR1 is MDHEN, CDR2 SYDVKM. Trimming removed 2 bases at V and 0 bases at J, with 11 bases between. CDR3 size: 16 residues. The CDR3 nucleotides read TGTGCCAGCAGTTTAAGCCCGCAGGCCTCTGGAAACACCATATATTTT. Amino acids: CASSLSPQASGNTIYF.

The V call is TRBV5-1, the J call TRBJ2-5; the D gene is possibly TRBD1 (6 bases). Trimming pared 2 bases from V and 5 bases from J, leaving 10 bases between. This CDR3 has 13 residues. The germline V gene has CDR1 SGHRS and CDR2 YFSETQ. The CDR3 region is CASSLQGFETQYF. For the CDR3, the DNA is TGCGCCAGCAGCTTACAGGGCTTCGAGACCCAGTACTTC.

This clonotype was found a few times. J is TRBJ2-7 and V is TRBV6-5; 8 bases agree with TRBD2. Germline V gene lookup returns CDR1 MNHEY and CDR2 SVGAGI. With V trimmed by 8 bases and J by 2 bases, 11 bases remained unmatched. The CDR3 is 15 residues long. CDR3 coding DNA: TGTGCCAGCGCTAAATATAGCGGGAATACCTACGAGCAGTACGTC. Translation gives CASAKYSGNTYEQYV.

The chain employs TRBV5-4 and TRBJ2-1, with D possibly matching TRBD2 (5 bases). Trimming shortened V by 8 bases and J by 0 bases, and 12 bases separated the two germline ends. Germline loops: CDR1 SGHNT, CDR2 YYREEE (reference sequence). The CDR3 runs 14 residues. CDR3 in DNA: TGTGCCAGTGAGCGGAACCCCTCCTACAATGAGCAGTTCTTC. This encodes CASERNPSYNEQFF.

The chain recombines TRBV27 with TRBJ2-1; 8 bases map to TRBD1. The CDR3 runs to 15 residues. The V and J ends lost 1 base and 7 bases, in that order; junction bases with no gene match: 6. Germline loops: CDR1 MNHEY, CDR2 SMNVEV (reference sequence). CDR3 DNA: TGTGCCAGCAGTTTATACGGGACAGGTTATAATGAGCAGTTCTTC. It specifies CASSLYGTGYNEQFF.

The rearrangement uses TRBV5-6 and TRBJ2-3; TRBD1 matches 7 bases. The CDR3 spans 13 residues. Looked up from germline, CDR1 is SGHDT and CDR2 is YYEEEE. V lost 4 bases to trimming and J lost 6 bases; unmatched junction nucleotides: 5. CDR3 residues: CASSRDSWDTQYF. The CDR3 bases are TGTGCCAGCAGCCGGGACAGTTGGGATACGCAGTATTTT.

This clonotype has more than one count but fewer than ten. The chain employs TRBV20-1 and TRBJ1-2; no reliable D call. CDR1 is DFQATT, CDR2 SNEGSKA, per germline (reference sequence). The CDR3 runs to 11 residues. V was pared by 5 bases and J by 6 bases, with 10 bases between. CDR3: CSASLGNGYTF. CDR3 in DNA: TGCAGTGCTTCGTTAGGGAATGGCTACACCTTC.

This clonotype occurred a few times. This chain links TRBV6-5 with TRBJ1-2, with D unresolved. The CDR3 is 14 amino acids. V lost 0 bases, J lost 8 bases, and 13 bases lay in between. Germline V gene sequence: CDR1 MNHEY, CDR2 SVGAGI. The chain's CDR3 is CASSYSVRTGGYTF. The CDR3, as DNA: TGTGCCAGCAGTTACTCCGTCAGGACGGGAGGCTACACCTTC.